Sequencing of this T cell receptor (beta chain) was carried out in a study of T cells after yellow fever vaccination. Study-wide background: The authors prepared low-cell-number fractions using SMART-Seq v4 Ultra Low Input.

Turning to this clonotype: Antigen: not known.

Template-switching 5'RACE yielded the TCR cDNA; a universal primer site and UMIs were added in the process. MiXCR, applied by TCRdb to the 5' RACE reads, yields one record per CDR3 protein. Among 500,000 to 550,000 distinct CDR3 sequences listed, roughly 22% were seen once. Trimming shortened V by 5 bases and J by 8 bases, and 15 bases separated the two germline ends. The germline gives CDR1 SGHAT, CDR2 FQNNGV. The CDR3 extends over 14 amino acids. Study-level points and caveats: Some clonotypes were seen in both the CD4 and the CD8 compartments. These made up a small share and likely arose from convergent recombination. Booster samples showed a return of most primary-vaccination clones (around 96% CD4, approximately 88% CD8).

This chain connects TRBV11-2 to TRBJ1-4; D gene ambiguous. This sample comprised PBMCs, obtained approximately 22 days after the first yellow fever vaccination. This clonotype originated in a young man who received the YFV17D yellow fever vaccine. The CDR3 spells CASSPRFGREKLFF. The CDR3 region has the DNA TGTGCCAGCAGCCCCCGTTTTGGGCGGGAAAAACTGTTTTTT.